One sample yielded the 9 T cell receptor beta chains listed below, sequenced in a study of blood T cell repertoires in COVID-19. Clones were read by immunoSEQ multiplex PCR, and TCRdb kept only the in-frame ones, dropping some. The repertoire holds roughly 160,000 clones, with 70% to 90% as singletons. Sequences were obtained from peripheral blood. These receptors originate from a man in his forties with acute or convalescent COVID-19.

This chain links TRBV2 with TRBJ1-4, with 12 nucleotides matching TRBD1. CDR1 and CDR2 (germline): SNHLY, FYNNEI. This CDR3 has 14 residues. The junction had 6 bases not matched to a gene; V was cut back by 6 bases and J by 10 bases. The CDR3 loop reads CASRPGTGGGKLFF. The CDR3 DNA is TGTGCCAGCAGGCCCGGGACAGGGGGCGGAAAACTGTTTTTT. The complete variable domain, with remaining parts taken from reference TRBV2 and TRBJ1-4, reads EPEVTQTPSHQVTQMGQEVILRCVPISNHLYFYWYRQILGQKVEFLVSFYNNEISEKSEIFDDQFSVERPDGSNFTLKIRSTKLEDSAMYFCASRPGTGGGKLFFGSGTQLSVL.

The rearrangement joins TRBV18 to TRBJ2-5, with 10 bases that match TRBD2. The CDR3 has 15 amino acids. The V gene's germline CDR1 is KGHSH and CDR2 LQKENI. The junction had 3 bases not matched to a gene; V was cut back by 0 bases and J by 5 bases. CDR3 region: CASSPPGTSVETQYF. CDR3 sequence (DNA): TGTGCCAGCTCACCACCGGGGACTAGCGTGGAGACCCAGTACTTC.

The V call is TRBV6-1, the J call TRBJ1-3; 8 nucleotides agree with TRBD1. V was pared by 3 bases and J by 6 bases, with 7 bases of the junction left unmatched. The CDR3 is 15 residues long. Germline V lookup: CDR1 MNHNS, CDR2 SASEGT. Here the CDR3 reads CASSDGTGSSNTIYF. CDR3 nucleotides: TGTGCCAGCAGTGACGGGACAGGATCGTCAAACACCATATATTTT.

This chain links TRBV4-3 with TRBJ1-2; 7 positions match TRBD1. V trimming: 2 bases; J trimming: 4 bases; junction bases outside the gene matches: 7. Germline CDR1 and CDR2: LGHNA and YSLEER. This CDR3 has 15 residues. This CDR3 reads CASSQRQGEAYGYTF. The DNA for the CDR3 is TGCGCCAGCAGCCAAAGACAGGGTGAGGCCTATGGCTACACCTTC.

The V and J genes are TRBV9 and TRBJ2-5, with TRBD2 matching over 12 bases. Unmatched junction bases numbered 8, after V lost 3 bases and J lost 5 bases. Germline-derived CDR1 and CDR2 are SGDLS and YYNGEE. The CDR3 is 16 residues long. In DNA form, the CDR3 reads TGTGCCAGCAGCGGTCGGACTAGCGGGGAGGGGGAGACCCAGTACTTC. This translates into CASSGRTSGEGETQYF.

The chain combines TRBV27 with TRBJ1-6; D gene uncertain. This CDR3 region has 16 residues. Trimming removed 5 bases at V and 0 bases at J, with 11 bases between. The germline V gene encodes CDR1 MNHEY and CDR2 SMNVEV (reference sequence). CDR3 residues: CASSPLAGSYNSPLHF. In DNA, the CDR3 is TGTGCCAGCAGTCCGTTGGCAGGCTCCTATAATTCACCCCTCCACTTT.

J is TRBJ1-3 and V is TRBV7-9, with 11 positions matching TRBD1. Unmatched junction bases numbered 2, after V lost 8 bases and J lost 2 bases. CDR1 SEHNR and CDR2 FQNEAQ come from the germline V gene (reference sequence). The length of the CDR3 is 14 residues. As DNA, the CDR3 is TGTGCCAGCCTGGGACAGGGGGCTGGAAACACCATATATTTT. Protein: CASLGQGAGNTIYF.

This chain connects TRBV3-1 (or the pseudogene TRBV3-2) to TRBJ2-5; 8 bases align to TRBD2. The V gene's germline CDR1 is LGHDT and CDR2 YNNKEL (reference sequence). The trim removed 4 bases at V and 9 bases at J, leaving 7 bases unmatched. The CDR3 loop spans 13 amino acids. The DNA for the CDR3 is TGTGCCAGCAGCCCGAGCGGGGGAGGGGCCCAGTACTTC. Translating it yields CASSPSGGGAQYF.

This rearrangement joins TRBV5-8 to TRBJ1-2, with unresolved D. The CDR3 runs to 16 residues. Per the germline V gene, CDR1 is SGHTS and CDR2 is YDEGEE. V was pared by 0 bases and J by 8 bases, with 20 bases between. DNA of the CDR3: TGTGCCAGCAGCTTGGGGGTCGTCAGGCCGGGGAGAGGCTACACCTTC. The encoded protein is CASSLGVVRPGRGYTF.